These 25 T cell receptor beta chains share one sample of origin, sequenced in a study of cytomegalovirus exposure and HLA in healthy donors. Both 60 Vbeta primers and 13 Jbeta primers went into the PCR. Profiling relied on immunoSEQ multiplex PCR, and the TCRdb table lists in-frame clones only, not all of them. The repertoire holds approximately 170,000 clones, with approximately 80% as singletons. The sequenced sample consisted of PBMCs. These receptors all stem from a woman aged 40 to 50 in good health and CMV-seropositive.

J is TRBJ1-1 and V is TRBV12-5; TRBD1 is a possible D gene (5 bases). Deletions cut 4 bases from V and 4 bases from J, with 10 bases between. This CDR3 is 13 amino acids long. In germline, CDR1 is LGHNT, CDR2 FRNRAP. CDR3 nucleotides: TGTGCTAGTGGTTACCAGGGCGGCACTGAAGCTTTCTTT. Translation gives CASGYQGGTEAFF.

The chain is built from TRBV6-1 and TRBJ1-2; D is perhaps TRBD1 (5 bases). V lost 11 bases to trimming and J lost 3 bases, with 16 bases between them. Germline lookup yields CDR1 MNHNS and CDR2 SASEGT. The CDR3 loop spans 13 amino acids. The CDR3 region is CAAPGGDYYGYTF. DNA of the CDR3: TGTGCCGCCCCGGGAGGGGACTACTATGGCTACACCTTC.

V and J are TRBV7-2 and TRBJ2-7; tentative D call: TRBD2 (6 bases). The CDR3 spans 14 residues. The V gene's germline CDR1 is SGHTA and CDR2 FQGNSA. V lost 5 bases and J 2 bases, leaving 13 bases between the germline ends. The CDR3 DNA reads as TGTGCCAGCAGCCAACTAGCCGTAACCTACGAGCAGTACTTC. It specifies CASSQLAVTYEQYF.

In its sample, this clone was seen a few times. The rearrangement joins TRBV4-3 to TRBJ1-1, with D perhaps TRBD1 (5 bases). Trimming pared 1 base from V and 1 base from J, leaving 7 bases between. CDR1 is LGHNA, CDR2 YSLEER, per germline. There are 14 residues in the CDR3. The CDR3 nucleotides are TGCGCCAGCAGCCAAGGGACACCGAACACTGAAGCTTTCTTT. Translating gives CASSQGTPNTEAFF.

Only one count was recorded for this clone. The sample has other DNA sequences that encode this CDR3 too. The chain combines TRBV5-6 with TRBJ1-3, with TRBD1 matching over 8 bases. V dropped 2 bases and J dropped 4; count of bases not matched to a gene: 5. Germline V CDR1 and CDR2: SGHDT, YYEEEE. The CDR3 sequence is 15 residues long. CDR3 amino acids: CASSFGQGSGNTIYF. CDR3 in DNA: TGTGCCAGCAGCTTTGGACAGGGCTCGGGAAACACCATATATTTT.

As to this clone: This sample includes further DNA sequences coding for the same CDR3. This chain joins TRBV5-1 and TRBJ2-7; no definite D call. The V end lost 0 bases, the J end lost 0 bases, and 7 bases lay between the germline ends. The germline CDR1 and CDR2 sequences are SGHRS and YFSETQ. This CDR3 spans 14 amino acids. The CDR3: CASSLDASSYEQYF. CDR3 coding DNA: TGCGCCAGCAGCTTGGACGCGAGCTCCTACGAGCAGTACTTC.

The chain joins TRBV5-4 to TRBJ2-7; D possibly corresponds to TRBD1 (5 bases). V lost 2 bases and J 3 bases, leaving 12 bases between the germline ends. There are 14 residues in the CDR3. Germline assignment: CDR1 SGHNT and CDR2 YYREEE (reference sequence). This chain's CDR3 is CASSFGDSLYEQYF. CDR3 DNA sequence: TGTGCCAGCAGCTTTGGAGACAGCCTCTACGAGCAGTACTTC.

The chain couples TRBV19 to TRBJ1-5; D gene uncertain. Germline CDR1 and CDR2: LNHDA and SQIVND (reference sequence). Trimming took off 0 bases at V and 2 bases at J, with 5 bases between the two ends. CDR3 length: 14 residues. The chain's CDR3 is CASSIDEGNQPQHF. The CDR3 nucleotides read TGTGCCAGTAGTATAGACGAGGGCAATCAGCCCCAGCATTTT.

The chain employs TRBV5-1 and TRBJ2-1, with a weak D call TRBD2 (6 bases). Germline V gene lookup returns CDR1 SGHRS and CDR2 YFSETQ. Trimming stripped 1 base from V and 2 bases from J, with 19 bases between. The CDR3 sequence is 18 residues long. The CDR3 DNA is TGCGCCAGCAGCTTGCGAGAGACTAGTGCAGCGACCTACAATGAGCAGTTCTTC. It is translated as CASSLRETSAATYNEQFF.

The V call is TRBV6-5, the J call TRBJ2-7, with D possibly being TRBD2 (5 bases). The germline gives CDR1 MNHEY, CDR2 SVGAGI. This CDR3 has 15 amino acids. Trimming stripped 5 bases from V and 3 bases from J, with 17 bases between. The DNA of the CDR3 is TGTGCCAGCAGTCCCTTCTGGGAGAGCAACTACGAGCAGTACTTC. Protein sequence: CASSPFWESNYEQYF.

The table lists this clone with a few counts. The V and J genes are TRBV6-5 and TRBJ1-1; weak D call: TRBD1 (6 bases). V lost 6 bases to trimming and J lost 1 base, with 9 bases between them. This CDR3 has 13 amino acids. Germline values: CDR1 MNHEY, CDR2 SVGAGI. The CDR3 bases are TGTGCCAGCAGGATGACAGGGAACACTGAAGCTTTCTTT. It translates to CASRMTGNTEAFF.

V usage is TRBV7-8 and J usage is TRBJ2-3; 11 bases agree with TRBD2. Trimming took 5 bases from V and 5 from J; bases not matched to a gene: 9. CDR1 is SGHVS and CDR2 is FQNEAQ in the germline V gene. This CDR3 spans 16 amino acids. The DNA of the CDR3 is TGTGCCAGCAGCCCCAGTAGCGGGAGGGCCGGAGATACGCAGTATTTT. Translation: CASSPSSGRAGDTQYF.

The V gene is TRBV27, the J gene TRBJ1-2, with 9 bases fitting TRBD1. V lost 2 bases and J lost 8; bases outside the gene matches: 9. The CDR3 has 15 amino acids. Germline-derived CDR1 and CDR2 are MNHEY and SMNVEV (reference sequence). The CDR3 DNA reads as TGTGCCAGCAGTTTACTCGGGACAGGGTATGGAGGCTACACCTTC. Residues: CASSLLGTGYGGYTF.

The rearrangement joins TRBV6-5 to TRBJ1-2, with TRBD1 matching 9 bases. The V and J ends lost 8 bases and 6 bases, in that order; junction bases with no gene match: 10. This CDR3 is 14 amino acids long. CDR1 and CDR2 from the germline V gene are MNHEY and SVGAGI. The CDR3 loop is CASGGTGGANGYTF. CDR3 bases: TGTGCCAGCGGAGGAACAGGGGGCGCGAATGGCTACACCTTC.

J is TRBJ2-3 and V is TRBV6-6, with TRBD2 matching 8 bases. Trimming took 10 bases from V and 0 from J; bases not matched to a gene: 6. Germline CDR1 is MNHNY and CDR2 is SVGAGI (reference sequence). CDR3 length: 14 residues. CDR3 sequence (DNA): TGTGCCATCCGTCCTAGCGGGAGCACAGATACGCAGTATTTT. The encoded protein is CAIRPSGSTDTQYF.

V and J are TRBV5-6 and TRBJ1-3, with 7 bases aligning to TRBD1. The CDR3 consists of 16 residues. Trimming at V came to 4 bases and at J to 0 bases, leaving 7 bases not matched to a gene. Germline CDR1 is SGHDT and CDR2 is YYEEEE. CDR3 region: CASSLKQGNSGNTIYF. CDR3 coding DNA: TGTGCCAGCAGCCTAAAACAGGGGAACTCTGGAAACACCATATATTTT.

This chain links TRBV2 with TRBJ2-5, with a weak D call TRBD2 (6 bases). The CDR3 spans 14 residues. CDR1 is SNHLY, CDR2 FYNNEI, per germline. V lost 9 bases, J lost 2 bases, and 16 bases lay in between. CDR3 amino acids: CASGWRGGQETQYF. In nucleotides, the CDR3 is TGTGCCAGTGGGTGGCGGGGCGGACAAGAGACCCAGTACTTC.

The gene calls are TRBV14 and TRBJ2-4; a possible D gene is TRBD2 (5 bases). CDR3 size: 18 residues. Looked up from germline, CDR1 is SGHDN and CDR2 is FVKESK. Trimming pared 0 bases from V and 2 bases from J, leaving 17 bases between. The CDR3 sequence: CASSQERPDSGTKNIQYF. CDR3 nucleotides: TGTGCCAGCAGCCAAGAGAGGCCGGATTCGGGGACCAAAAACATTCAGTACTTC.

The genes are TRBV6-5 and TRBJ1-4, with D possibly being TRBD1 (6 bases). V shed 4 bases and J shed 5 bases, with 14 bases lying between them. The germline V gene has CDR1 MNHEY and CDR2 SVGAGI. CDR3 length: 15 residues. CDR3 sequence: CASSLGQTTNEKLFF. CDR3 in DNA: TGTGCCAGCAGTTTAGGACAGACCACGAATGAAAAACTGTTTTTT.

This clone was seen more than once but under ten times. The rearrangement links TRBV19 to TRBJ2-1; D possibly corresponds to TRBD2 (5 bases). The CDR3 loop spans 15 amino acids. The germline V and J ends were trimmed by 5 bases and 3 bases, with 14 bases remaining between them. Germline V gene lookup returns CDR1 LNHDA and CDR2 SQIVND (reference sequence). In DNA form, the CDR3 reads TGTGCCAGTAGTGCTACAGCGGAGGTCTACAATGAGCAGTTCTTC. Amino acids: CASSATAEVYNEQFF. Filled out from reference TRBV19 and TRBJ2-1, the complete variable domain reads DGGITQSPKYLFRKEGQNVTLSCEQNLNHDAMYWYRQDPGQGLRLIYYSQIVNDFQKGDIAEGYSVSREKKESFPLTVTSAQKNPTAFYLCASSATAEVYNEQFFGPGTRLTVL.

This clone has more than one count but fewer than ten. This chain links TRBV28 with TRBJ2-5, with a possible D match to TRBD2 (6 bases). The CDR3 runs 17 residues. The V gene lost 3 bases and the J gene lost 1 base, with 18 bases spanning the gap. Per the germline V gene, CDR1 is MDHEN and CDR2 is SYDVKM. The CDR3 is CASSLLGRGGAQETQYF. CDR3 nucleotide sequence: TGTGCCAGCAGTTTGCTGGGGCGGGGTGGGGCCCAAGAGACCCAGTACTTC.

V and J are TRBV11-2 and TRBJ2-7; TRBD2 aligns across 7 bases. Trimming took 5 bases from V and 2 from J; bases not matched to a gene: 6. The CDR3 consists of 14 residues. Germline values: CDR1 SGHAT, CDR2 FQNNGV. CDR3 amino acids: CASSRSGLAYEQYF. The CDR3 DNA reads TGTGCCAGCAGCCGTAGCGGGCTGGCCTACGAGCAGTACTTC. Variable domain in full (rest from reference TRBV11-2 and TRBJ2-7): EAGVAQSPRYKIIEKRQSVAFWCNPISGHATLYWYQQILGQGPKLLIQFQNNGVVDDSQLPKDRFSAERLKGVDSTLKIQPAKLEDSAVYLCASSRSGLAYEQYFGPGTRLTVT.

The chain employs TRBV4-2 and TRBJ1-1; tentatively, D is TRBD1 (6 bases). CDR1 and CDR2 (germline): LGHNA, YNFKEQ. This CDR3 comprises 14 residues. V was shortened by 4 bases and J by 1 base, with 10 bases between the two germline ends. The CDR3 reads CASSLVGQNTEAFF. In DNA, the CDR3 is TGTGCCAGCAGCCTCGTGGGACAGAACACTGAAGCTTTCTTT.

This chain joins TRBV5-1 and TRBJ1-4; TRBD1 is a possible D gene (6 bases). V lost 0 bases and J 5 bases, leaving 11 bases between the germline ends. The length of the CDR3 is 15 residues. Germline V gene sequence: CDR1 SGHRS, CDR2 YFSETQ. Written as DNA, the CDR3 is TGCGCCAGCAGCTTGGTCGGGACAAGCAATGAAAAACTGTTTTTT. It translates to CASSLVGTSNEKLFF.

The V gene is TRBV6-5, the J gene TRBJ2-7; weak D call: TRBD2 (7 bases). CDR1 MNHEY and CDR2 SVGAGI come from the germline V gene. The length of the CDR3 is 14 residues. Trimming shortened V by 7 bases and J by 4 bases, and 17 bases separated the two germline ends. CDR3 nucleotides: TGTGCCAGCATCCCCCGGCGGGGGCCTTACGAGCAGTACTTC. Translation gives CASIPRRGPYEQYF.